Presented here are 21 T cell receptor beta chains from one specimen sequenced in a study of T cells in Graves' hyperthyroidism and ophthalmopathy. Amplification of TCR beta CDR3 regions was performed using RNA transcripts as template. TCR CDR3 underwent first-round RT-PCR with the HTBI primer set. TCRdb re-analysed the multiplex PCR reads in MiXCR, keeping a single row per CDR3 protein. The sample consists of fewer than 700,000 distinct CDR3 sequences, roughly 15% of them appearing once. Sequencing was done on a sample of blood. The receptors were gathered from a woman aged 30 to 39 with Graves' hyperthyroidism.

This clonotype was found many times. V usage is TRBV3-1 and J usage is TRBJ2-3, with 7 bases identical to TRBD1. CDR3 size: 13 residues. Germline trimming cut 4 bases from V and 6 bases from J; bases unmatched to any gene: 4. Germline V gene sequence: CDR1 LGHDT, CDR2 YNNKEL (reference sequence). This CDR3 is CASSLDRADTQYF. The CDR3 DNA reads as TGTGCCAGCAGCCTCGACAGGGCGGATACGCAGTATTTT.

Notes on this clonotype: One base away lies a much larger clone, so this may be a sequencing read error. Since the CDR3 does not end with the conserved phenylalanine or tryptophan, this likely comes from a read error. CDR3 residues: CASSYRTSGSNEQFS. CDR3 DNA: TGTGCCAGCAGCTACCGGACTAGCGGGAGTAATGAGCAGTTCTCC. J is TRBJ2-1 and V is TRBV7-9; TRBD2 agrees at 13 bases. Trimming cost V 4 bases and J 7 bases; bases outside gene matches: 4. The CDR3 covers 15 residues. From germline, CDR1 is SEHNR and CDR2 FQNEAQ (reference sequence).

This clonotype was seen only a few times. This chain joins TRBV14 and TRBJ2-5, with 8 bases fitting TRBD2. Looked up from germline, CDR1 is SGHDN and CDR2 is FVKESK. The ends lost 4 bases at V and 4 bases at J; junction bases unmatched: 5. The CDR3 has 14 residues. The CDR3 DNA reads TGTGCCAGCAGCCTTAGAGCGGGAGTAGAGACCCAGTACTTC. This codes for CASSLRAGVETQYF.

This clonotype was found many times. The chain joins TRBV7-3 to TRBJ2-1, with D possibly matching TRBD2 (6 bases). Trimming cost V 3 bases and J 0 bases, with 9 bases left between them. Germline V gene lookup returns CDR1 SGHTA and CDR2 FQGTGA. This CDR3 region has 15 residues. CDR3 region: CASSFVGSSYNEQFF. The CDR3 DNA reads TGTGCCAGCAGCTTTGTCGGGAGCTCCTACAATGAGCAGTTCTTC.

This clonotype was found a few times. The CDR3 nucleotides read TGTGCCAGCAGTACCCCCCCCAGGGGAAACAGGGAAAACATTCAGTACTTC. It is translated as CASSTPPRGNRENIQYF. The V and J genes are TRBV27 and TRBJ2-4; a possible D gene is TRBD1 (6 bases). This CDR3 spans 17 amino acids. Trimming pared 5 bases from V and 5 bases from J, leaving 22 bases between. The germline V gene encodes CDR1 MNHEY and CDR2 SMNVEV (reference sequence).

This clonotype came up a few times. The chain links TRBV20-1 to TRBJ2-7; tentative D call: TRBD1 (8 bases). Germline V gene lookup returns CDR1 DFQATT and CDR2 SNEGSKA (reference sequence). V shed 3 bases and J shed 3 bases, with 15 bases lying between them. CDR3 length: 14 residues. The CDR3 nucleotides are TGCAGTGCTAGTACGAACAGGGGGGGCTACGAGCAGTACTTC. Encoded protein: CSASTNRGGYEQYF.

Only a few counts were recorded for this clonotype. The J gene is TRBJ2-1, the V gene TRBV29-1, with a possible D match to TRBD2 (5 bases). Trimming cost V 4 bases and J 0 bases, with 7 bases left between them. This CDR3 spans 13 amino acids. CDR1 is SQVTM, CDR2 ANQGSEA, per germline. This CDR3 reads CSVVGSSYNEQFF. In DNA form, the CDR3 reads TGCAGCGTTGTAGGGAGCTCCTACAATGAGCAGTTCTTC.

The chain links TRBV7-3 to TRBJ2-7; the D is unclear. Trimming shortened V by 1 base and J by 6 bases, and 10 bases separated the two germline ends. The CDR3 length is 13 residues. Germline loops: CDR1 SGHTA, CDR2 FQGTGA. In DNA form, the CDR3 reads TGTGCCAGCAGCTTAATCGAAGGCTCCGAGCAGTACTTC. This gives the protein CASSLIEGSEQYF.

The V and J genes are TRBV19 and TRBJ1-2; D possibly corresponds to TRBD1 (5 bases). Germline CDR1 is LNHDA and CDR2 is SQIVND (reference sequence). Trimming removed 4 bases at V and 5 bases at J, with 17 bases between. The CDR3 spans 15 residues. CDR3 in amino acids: CASSTGLGSVYGYTF. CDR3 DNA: TGTGCCAGTAGTACGGGACTCGGATCAGTTTATGGCTACACCTTC.

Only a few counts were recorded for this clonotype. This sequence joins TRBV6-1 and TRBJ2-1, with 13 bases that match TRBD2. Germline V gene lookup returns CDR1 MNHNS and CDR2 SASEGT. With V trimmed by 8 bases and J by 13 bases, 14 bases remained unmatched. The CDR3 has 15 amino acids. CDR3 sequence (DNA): TGTGCCAGCTGCGAAGGGACTAGCGGGACAAACCCCCAGTTCTTC. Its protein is CASCEGTSGTNPQFF.

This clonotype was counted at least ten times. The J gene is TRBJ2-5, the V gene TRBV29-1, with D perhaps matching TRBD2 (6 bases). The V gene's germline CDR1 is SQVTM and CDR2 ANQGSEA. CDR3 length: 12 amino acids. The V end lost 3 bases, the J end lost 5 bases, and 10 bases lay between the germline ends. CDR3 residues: CSVDSGRETQYF. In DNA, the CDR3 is TGCAGCGTTGATTCGGGGAGGGAGACCCAGTACTTC.

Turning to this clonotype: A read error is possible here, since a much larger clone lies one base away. DNA for the CDR3: TGTGCCAGCAGTTTCGATAGCTTGGACACTGAAGCTTTCTTT. It translates to CASSFDSLDTEAFF. The gene calls are TRBV28 and TRBJ1-1, with D hard to call. The CDR3 spans 14 residues. V was shortened by 3 bases and J by 3 bases, with 11 bases between the two germline ends. Germline-derived CDR1 and CDR2 are MDHEN and SYDVKM.

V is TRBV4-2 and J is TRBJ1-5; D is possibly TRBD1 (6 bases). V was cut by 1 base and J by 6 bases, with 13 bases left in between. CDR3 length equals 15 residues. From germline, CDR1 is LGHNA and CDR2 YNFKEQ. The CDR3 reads CASSQVDQGSQPQHF. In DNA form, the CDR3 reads TGTGCCAGCAGCCAAGTTGACCAGGGGAGTCAGCCCCAGCATTTT.

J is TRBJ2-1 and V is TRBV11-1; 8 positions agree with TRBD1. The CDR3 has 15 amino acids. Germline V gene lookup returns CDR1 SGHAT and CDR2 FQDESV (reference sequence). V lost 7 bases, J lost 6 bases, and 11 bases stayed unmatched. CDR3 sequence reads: CASTRQGNPGNEQFF. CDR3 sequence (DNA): TGTGCCAGCACCCGACAGGGGAACCCAGGCAATGAGCAGTTCTTC.

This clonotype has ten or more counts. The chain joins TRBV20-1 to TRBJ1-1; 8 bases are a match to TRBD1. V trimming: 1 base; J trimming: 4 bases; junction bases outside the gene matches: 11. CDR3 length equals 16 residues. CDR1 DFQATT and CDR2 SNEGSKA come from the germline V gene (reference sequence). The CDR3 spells CSARGQGARFSTEAFF. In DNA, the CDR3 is TGCAGTGCTAGAGGTCAGGGGGCTAGATTTTCCACTGAAGCTTTCTTT.

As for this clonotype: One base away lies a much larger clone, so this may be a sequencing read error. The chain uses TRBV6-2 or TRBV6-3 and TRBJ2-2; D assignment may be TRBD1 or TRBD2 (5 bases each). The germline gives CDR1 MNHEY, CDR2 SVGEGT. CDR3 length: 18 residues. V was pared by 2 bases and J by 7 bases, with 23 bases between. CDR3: CASSYGPPGRRYDGELFF. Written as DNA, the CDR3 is TGTGCCAGCAGTTACGGACCCCCGGGACGACGATACGACGGGGAGCTGTTTTTT.

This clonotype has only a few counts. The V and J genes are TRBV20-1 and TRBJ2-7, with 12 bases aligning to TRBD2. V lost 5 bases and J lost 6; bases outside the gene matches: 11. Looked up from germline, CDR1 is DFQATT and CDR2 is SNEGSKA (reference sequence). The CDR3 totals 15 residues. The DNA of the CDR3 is TGCAGTGCTCTCTCCGGACTAGCGGGACAACTCGAGCAGTACTTC. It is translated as CSALSGLAGQLEQYF.

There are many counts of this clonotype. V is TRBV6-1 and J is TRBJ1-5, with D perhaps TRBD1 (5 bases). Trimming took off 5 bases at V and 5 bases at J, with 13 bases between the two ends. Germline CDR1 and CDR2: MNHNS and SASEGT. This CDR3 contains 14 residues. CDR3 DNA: TGTGCCAGCAGTACTAGACAGCACGATCAGCCCCAGCATTTT. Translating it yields CASSTRQHDQPQHF.

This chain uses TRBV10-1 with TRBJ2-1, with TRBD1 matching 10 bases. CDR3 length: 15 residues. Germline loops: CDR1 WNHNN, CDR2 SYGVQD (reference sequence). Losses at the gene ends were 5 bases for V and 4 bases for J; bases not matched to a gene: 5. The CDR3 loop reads CASSRQGARYNEQFF. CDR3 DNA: TGCGCCAGCAGTAGACAGGGGGCCAGGTACAATGAGCAGTTCTTC.

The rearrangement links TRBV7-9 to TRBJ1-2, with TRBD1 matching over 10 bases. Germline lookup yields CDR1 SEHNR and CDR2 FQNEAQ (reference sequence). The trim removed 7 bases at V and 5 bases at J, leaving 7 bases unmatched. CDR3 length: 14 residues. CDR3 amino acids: CASNTPGQGYGYTF. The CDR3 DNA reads TGTGCCAGCAACACCCCGGGACAGGGGTATGGCTACACCTTC.

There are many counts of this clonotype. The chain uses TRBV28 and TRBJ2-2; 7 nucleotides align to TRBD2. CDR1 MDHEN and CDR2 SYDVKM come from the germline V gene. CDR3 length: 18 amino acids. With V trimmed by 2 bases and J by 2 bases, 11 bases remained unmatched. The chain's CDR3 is CASSLLRIRDYNTGELFF. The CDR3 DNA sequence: TGTGCCAGCAGTTTACTTCGTATCCGGGACTATAACACCGGGGAGCTGTTTTTT.